These T cell receptor beta chains were read from a single sample in a study of T cell changes during pregnancy in multiple sclerosis. TCRdb's copy holds only in-frame clones and misses some; the assay was immunoSEQ multiplex PCR. The sample carries approximately 130,000 clones, around 97% recorded once. This specimen was peripheral blood, taken after pregnancy. Receptors were obtained from a female donor with multiple sclerosis, enrolled in a pregnancy study. Both conserved end residues are part of each CDR3. D genes are given only for firm matches. Some rows mark clone size as missing; the rest say once, few, many or name a class of expanded clone.

>TRBJ2-7|TRBV7-9|TRBD1|.
CASSSPGTGVSEQYF
>TRBJ1-5|TRBV2|.|.
CASSGSRDQPQHF
>TRBJ2-7|TRBV7-9|TRBD2|.
CASSLGASGSSYEQYF
>TRBJ2-1|TRBV29-1|TRBD1|few
CSGTGGSWAARNEQFF
>TRBJ2-7|TRBV11-2|TRBD2|.
CASSLGSGRNHEQYF
>TRBJ2-1|TRBV7-3|TRBD2|.
CASSLTSGAGGANEQFF
>TRBJ1-1|TRBV7-2|TRBD1|.
CASSLRQGAEAFF
>TRBJ2-7|TRBV5-6|TRBD2|.
CASSSGMLAGSYEQYF
>TRBJ2-2|TRBV7-3|TRBD2|.
CASSPRTSGRSRELFF
>TRBJ2-7|TRBV19|.|.
CASSPATGSYEQYF
>TRBJ2-5|TRBV7-6|.|.
CASSATRLEETQYF
>TRBJ2-7|TRBV9|.|.
CASSVGGGWKGNEQYF
>TRBJ1-2|TRBV6-5|.|.
CASSSVGGGYGYTF
>TRBJ2-3|TRBV25-1|.|.
CASTATEINTDTQYF
>TRBJ1-2|TRBV11-2|.|.
CASSPRTAVEGYTF
>TRBJ2-7|TRBV7-6|.|.
CASSEDSSSYEQYF
>TRBJ2-1|TRBV18|TRBD1|.
CASSPTDRVYNEQFF
>TRBJ2-5|TRBV15|.|.
CATSRGLREQRETQYF
>TRBJ1-1|TRBV19|.|.
CASSETGIGNTEAFF
>TRBJ2-3|TRBV7-6|.|.
CASSLAGDDTQYF
>TRBJ1-2|TRBV29-1|.|.
CSVEDPLSGYTF
>TRBJ2-1|TRBV29-1|TRBD2|.
CSVDLLAGEQFF
>TRBJ1-5|TRBV18|.|.
CASSSRTGGSNQPQHF
>TRBJ1-2|TRBV25-1|TRBD1|.
CASRGQSLGYTF
>TRBJ2-1|TRBV7-2|.|.
CAIRGSIYEQFF
>TRBJ1-2|TRBV28|.|.
CASRPQGTEGGYGYTF
>TRBJ1-5|TRBV19|TRBD1|.
CASSIEGDRSQPQHF